The clone carrying this TCR beta chain was counted many times. What it recognizes is unknown. The data were taken from a study of neurological immune-mediated disorders. Findings and caveats of the study: When repertoires were grouped phylogenetically, those of 18 of 34 multiple sclerosis patients fell into one related-CDR3 cluster, a possible signature. In HTLV-1-associated myelopathy, TCR clonal expansion was greatest, and in multiple sclerosis it was least, below healthy controls.

Synthesis of cDNA was accomplished via 5'RACE employing 10-nucleotide random UMIs. TCRdb re-derived calls from the 5' RACE reads in MiXCR, one entry per CDR3 protein. The table has roughly 74,000 distinct CDR3 sequences, roughly 5.6% seen once. Unsorted libraries came from 2 million PBMCs stored at -80 °C. The material sequenced was PBMCs. This TCR came from a man between 18 and 29 years old with multiple sclerosis.

CDR3 bases: TGTGCCAGCAGTCAGACTACCGATCAGCCCCAGCATTTT. This sequence encodes CASSQTTDQPQHF. The chain carries TRBV12-3 or TRBV12-4 and TRBJ1-5; no clear D. Trimming removed 5 bases from V and 5 bases from J, with 10 bases in between. This CDR3 spans 13 amino acids.